This T cell receptor (beta chain) was recorded in a study of PD-L1 blockade in urothelial cancer (dated by TCRdb to 2015 to 2018). The study in broad terms: All patients started therapy around 2014 and received atezolizumab 1,200 mg intravenously every 3 weeks. Blood samples were analyzed at two time points: 3 weeks after treatment start (second dose) and 6 weeks after treatment start. An ECOG performance status of 0 or 1 was recorded for the patients, and 0 to 3 prior chemotherapy regimens had been received by the patients. Pretreatment tumor samples, along with matched peripheral blood collected serially before and after atezolizumab treatment, underwent TCR sequencing. Progression-free survival longer than 6 months counted as durable clinical benefit, and TCR features were additionally tested against both progression-free and overall survival. The study, an exploratory multi-omic analysis, examined somatic, immune and clinical correlates of response to PD-L1 blockade with atezolizumab in urothelial cancer. Twenty-five of 29 patients were males with bladder-origin urothelial cancer, and about 65% of the roughly 30 reported a prior smoking history. Blood samples gave a median of 141,255 T cells and tens of thousands of unique TCRs, with a median clonality of approximately 0.08. Nine or ten patients reached durable clinical benefit, while 15 to 25 patients did not. In the same patients, whole exome sequencing and RNA sequencing of pretreatment tumors were performed in addition to TCR sequencing. Pretreatment blood TCR-seq was available for 30 or so patients, at least one posttreatment blood collection was obtained for 25 or so patients, and tumor TCR-seq was available for 25 or so patients.

From the cysteine up to the phenylalanine, the CDR3 has a length of 17 residues. Only the CDR3 portion is preserved as DNA: 51 bases, with reading frame beginning at the first base. For CDR1 and CDR2, the germline V gene (reference sequence) lists SSHAT and FNYEAQ. Each PCR received spiked-in synthetic TCR analog templates so that absolute template abundance could be estimated from read counts. The immunoSEQ assay used bias-controlled V and J gene primers to amplify TCRbeta CDR3 regions from genomic DNA. Rearranged TCRbeta segments were sequenced at approximately 20X coverage. Per the source publication's procedure: Sequencing errors were corrected by clustering, and CDR3s were annotated against IMGT so that V, D and J genes could be assigned. Only productive TCRbeta rearrangements were used in downstream analyses, excluding out-of-frame or stop-codon sequences. Clonality was computed as one minus Shannon entropy normalized by the log of the number of unique productive sequences. Fisher's exact test with Benjamini-Hochberg correction, using a cutoff of adjusted p below 0.01, was how clones that differed between time points or between blood and tumor were identified. TCRdb carries this immuneACCESS record with in-frame sequences only. Its versions omit some clonotypes, under half of them owing to an unresolved V gene in the studies checked, with the rest unexplained. The DNA was the basis for D and trimming; V, J and clone size are from that table. A total of roughly 63,000 clones appear in this sample, around 86% of them only once. The ten largest account for about 2.9% of the sample.

The time point tag for this specimen amounts to: pretreatment peripheral blood. A cohort of around 28 patients with locally advanced or metastatic urothelial carcinoma, treated at Memorial Sloan Kettering on a trial protocol, was included. Peripheral blood mononuclear cells were collected pretreatment and during treatment, at between 1 and 8 total time points per patient. The Qiagen DNeasy Blood extraction kit was used to purify genomic DNA from total PBMCs and tumor samples. PBMCs were collected pretreatment and during treatment, and were isolated and stored as previously described. A note on this clone: There is no known antigen for this receptor. One junction end disagrees with the germline gene, perhaps due to a read error.

The investigation overall reported the following: Patients with durable benefit showed greater expansion of tumor-associated TCR clones in peripheral blood 3 weeks after starting treatment (n ≈ 21, p = 0.022). Improved progression-free and overall survival was found to be associated with pretreatment peripheral blood TCR clonality below the median. Small sample size (n ≈ 28) and many exploratory analyses mean the results are intended to be hypothesis-generating.

The rearranged segments are TRBV7-7 and TRBJ2-5; TRBD2 matches 12 bases in the middle. This specimen consisted of PBMCs, obtained around atezolizumab (anti-PD-L1) treatment. The TCR was taken from a man in his 70s with urothelial cancer. Here is the DNA: TGTGCTAGCAGCTCTTATCCTAGCGGGAGGGCTGGGGAGACCCAGTACTTC. Its coded protein is CASSSYPSGRAGETQYF.